The entry that follows covers one TCR beta chain sequence. It has no known antigen specificity. The reads were generated on a NextSeq 550. The Human TCR Profiling Kit (MiLaboratory) was used to make UMI-labeled 5' RACE TRB cDNA libraries. The full amount of extracted RNA was used for cDNA synthesis, and the full amount of resulting cDNA was used for PCR amplification. Libraries were prepared in parallel with an identical number of PCR cycles. Regarding the original processing steps: With a minimum of two reads required per UMI, MIGEC and MiXCR pulled out about 50,000 +/- 10,000 unique UMI-labeled TRB cDNA molecules from each library. On average, about 40,000 +/- 10,000 functional in-frame TRB CDR3 nucleotide clonotypes lacking stop codons were found per library. Diversity metrics, including normalized Shannon-Wiener and Chao1, were computed in VDJtools after downsampling to 5000 UMI-labeled TRB molecules per sample. VDJtools was used to calculate clonotype-size-weighted physicochemical properties of the central five CDR3 residues, namely interaction energy, strength, volume and Kidera factor 4. After TCRdb reprocessed the reads, each CDR3 protein sequence was kept as one row, without DNA. The V and J calls were determined by TCRdb, not by the authors. The sample's table covers 45,000 to 70,000 distinct CDR3 sequences. The ten largest clones add up to less than 25% of the sample.

The sample is drawn from a study of CXCR3-negative and CXCR3-positive naive CD8 T cells (dated by TCRdb to between 2018 and 2021). Broadly, across the study: In total, around 140 million TRB reads were obtained, or roughly 1.5 +/- 0.3 million reads per library. Data from 11 donors, pooled across two independent experiments, went into the diversity and physicochemical repertoire analyses. For the TRBV-TRBJ cluster analysis, the naive subsets came from roughly 5 donors, while the memory cells came from 3 donors.

Looking up the germline V gene (reference sequence) yields CDR1 SEHNR and CDR2 FQNEAQ. The CDR3 sequence holds 12 residues, the cysteine and phenylalanine included. A DNA sequence was not provided. For each CD8+ T cell subset, flow sorting was done in triplicate, and 300,000 to 350,000 cells per subset went directly into RLT lysis buffer. Peripheral blood mononuclear cells were isolated from buffy coats by standard density gradient centrifugation. Total RNA was extracted from sorted cells with an RNeasy Mini Kit. Findings and caveats that apply to the study as a whole: Naive CXCR3-negative and CXCR3-positive cells from the same donor showed similar TRBV-TRBJ usage, whereas memory cells showed distinct patterns. Repertoire diversity was comparably high in both naive subsets but much lower in memory CD8+ T cells. Because surface CD5, which is linked to self-reactivity in mice, was comparable between the naive subsets, TCR interaction strength was also inferred from the physicochemical properties of TRB CDR3s. CXCR3 expression partially decreased after cryopreservation, so most assays used freshly isolated PBMCs.

This receptor was obtained from a human donor in good health. Some clones in this sample may be carry-over from other donors' samples. Sequencing was carried out using memory CD8+ T cells from blood. In light of the paper, this sample's cell subset or site label describes: conventional CD8+ memory T cells (TMEM), sorted as controls. Here the chain combines TRBV7-9 and TRBJ1-5. The CDR3 in this case is CASSLGQNPTHF. The variable domain in full, with residues beyond the CDR3 obtained from the reference TRBV7-9 and TRBJ1-5 genes, is DTGVSQNPRHKITKRGQNVTFRCDPISEHNRLYWYRQTLGQGPEFLTYFQNEAQLEKSRLLSDRFSAERPKGSFSTLEIQRTEQGDSAMYLCASSLGQNPTHFGDGTRLSIL.